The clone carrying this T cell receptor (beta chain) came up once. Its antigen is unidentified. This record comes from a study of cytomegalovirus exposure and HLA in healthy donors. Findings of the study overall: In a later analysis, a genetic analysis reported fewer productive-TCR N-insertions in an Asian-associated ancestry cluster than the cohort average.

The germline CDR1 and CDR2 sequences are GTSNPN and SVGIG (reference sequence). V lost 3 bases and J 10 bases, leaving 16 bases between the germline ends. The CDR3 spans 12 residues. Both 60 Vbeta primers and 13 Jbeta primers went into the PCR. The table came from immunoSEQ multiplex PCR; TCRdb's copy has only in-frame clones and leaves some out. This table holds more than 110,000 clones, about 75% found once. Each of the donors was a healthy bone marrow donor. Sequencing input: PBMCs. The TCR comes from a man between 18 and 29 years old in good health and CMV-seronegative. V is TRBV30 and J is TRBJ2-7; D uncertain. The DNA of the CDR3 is TGTGCCTGGAGGGGTGTTTTGAAGCGTCAGTACTTC. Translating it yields CAWRGVLKRQYF.